The 8 T cell receptor beta chains listed next were all sequenced from one sample in a study of CD8 T cells in ankylosing spondylitis. From the 5' RACE reads, TCRdb called clonotypes with MiXCR, one entry per CDR3 protein. This sample has nearly 250,000 distinct CDR3 sequences, with roughly 32% found just once. The sample consisted of blood, either unsorted or a sorted T cell fraction (not recorded which). The receptors were gathered from a male donor with ankylosing spondylitis or in good health (not recorded which).

This clonotype was observed many times. The chain joins TRBV29-1 to TRBJ2-7; no clear D. CDR1 is SQVTM and CDR2 is ANQGSEA in the germline V gene. With 4 bases removed from V and 6 bases from J, the gap between germline ends came to 10 bases. There are 11 residues in the CDR3. CDR3 sequence reads: CSVGNPGEQYF. CDR3 in DNA: TGCAGCGTTGGAAACCCAGGCGAGCAGTACTTC.

This clonotype was observed a few times. The chain carries TRBV3-1 and TRBJ2-5; perhaps TRBD1 as D (5 bases). V lost 0 bases and J 1 base, leaving 9 bases between the germline ends. Looked up from germline, CDR1 is LGHDT and CDR2 is YNNKEL (reference sequence). This CDR3 is built from 15 residues. The CDR3 nucleotides read TGTGCCAGCAGCCAAGAGCAGGGTTCCCAAGAGACCCAGTACTTC. Protein: CASSQEQGSQETQYF.

There are a few counts of this clonotype. The V and J genes are TRBV7-6 and TRBJ2-3, with 9 bases lining up with TRBD2. Losses at the gene ends were 6 bases for V and 3 bases for J; bases not matched to a gene: 10. The CDR3 runs to 16 residues. Germline V gene data show CDR1 as SGHVS and CDR2 as FNYEAQ. The CDR3 DNA reads as TGTGCCAGCAGTTCCATAGGCGGGGGGGGGACAGATACGCAGTATTTT. Translated, it gives CASSSIGGGGTDTQYF.

This chain links TRBV6-2 or TRBV6-3 with TRBJ2-3; TRBD1 matches 9 bases. The V gene's germline CDR1 is MNHEY and CDR2 SVGEGT. The CDR3 runs to 17 residues. V gave up 0 bases and J gave up 2 bases; unmatched junction bases: 6. The CDR3 sequence: CASSYSRTGAYTDTQYF. CDR3 in DNA: TGTGCCAGCAGTTACTCCCGGACAGGGGCGTACACAGATACGCAGTATTTT.

The chain has TRBV12-3 or TRBV12-4 and TRBJ2-3; D not certain. The length of the CDR3 is 11 residues. V was cut by 3 bases and J by 6 bases, with 4 bases left in between. CDR3 in amino acids: CASSLMDTQYF. CDR3 nucleotide sequence: TGTGCCAGCAGTTTGATGGATACGCAGTATTTT.

The V and J genes are TRBV6-1 and TRBJ1-4; possible D gene TRBD1, 6 bases. The ends were cut back, 4 bases at V and 7 bases at J, with 13 bases in the middle. Per germline, CDR1 MNHNS and CDR2 SASEGT. This CDR3 has 14 residues. In nucleotides, the CDR3 is TGTGCCAGCAGTGCTGTGGAGGGGGGTGAAAAACTGTTTTTT. The encoded protein is CASSAVEGGEKLFF.

V is TRBV5-6 and J is TRBJ1-1; TRBD1 agrees at 10 bases. Trimming at V came to 4 bases and at J to 6 bases, leaving 9 bases not matched to a gene. Germline V gene data show CDR1 as SGHDT and CDR2 as YYEEEE. The CDR3 consists of 15 residues. CDR3 bases: TGTGCCAGCAGCCAACCGGGACAGGGGATGGCTGAAGCTTTCTTT. Translated: CASSQPGQGMAEAFF.

The chain combines TRBV10-2 with TRBJ2-2; D might be TRBD2 (6 bases). Germline assignment: CDR1 WSHSY and CDR2 SAAADI. V gave up 10 bases and J gave up 10 bases, with 16 bases separating them. This CDR3 spans 12 amino acids. The CDR3 DNA sequence: TGCGCCACGGAGGGAGACCACCCGGAGCTGTTTTTT. The encoded protein is CATEGDHPELFF.